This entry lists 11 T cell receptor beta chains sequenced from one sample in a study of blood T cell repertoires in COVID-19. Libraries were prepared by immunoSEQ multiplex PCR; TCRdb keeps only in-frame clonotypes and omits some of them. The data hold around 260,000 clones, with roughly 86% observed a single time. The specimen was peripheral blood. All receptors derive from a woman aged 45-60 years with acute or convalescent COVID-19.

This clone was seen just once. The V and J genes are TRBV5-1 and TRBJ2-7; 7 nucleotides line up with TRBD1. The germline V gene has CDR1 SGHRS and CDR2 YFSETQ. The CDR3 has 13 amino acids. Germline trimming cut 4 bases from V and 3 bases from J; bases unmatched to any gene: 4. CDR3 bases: TGCGCCAGCAGCAAGGGGGACAGCTACGAGCAGTACTTC. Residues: CASSKGDSYEQYF.

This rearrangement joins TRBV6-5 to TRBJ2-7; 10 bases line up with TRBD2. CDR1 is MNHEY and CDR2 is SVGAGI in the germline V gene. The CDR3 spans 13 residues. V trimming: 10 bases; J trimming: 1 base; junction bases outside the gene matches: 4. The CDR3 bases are TGTGCCACTCCGGGACTAGCGTCCTACGAGCAGTACTTC. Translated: CATPGLASYEQYF.

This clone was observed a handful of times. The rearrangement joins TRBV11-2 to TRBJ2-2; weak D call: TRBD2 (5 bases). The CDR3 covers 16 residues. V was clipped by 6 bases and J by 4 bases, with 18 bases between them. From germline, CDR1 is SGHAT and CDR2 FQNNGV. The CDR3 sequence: CASSSSGDQVTGELFF. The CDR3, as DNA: TGTGCCAGCAGTTCAAGCGGAGACCAGGTCACCGGGGAGCTGTTTTTT. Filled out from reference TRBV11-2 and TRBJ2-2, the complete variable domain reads EAGVAQSPRYKIIEKRQSVAFWCNPISGHATLYWYQQILGQGPKLLIQFQNNGVVDDSQLPKDRFSAERLKGVDSTLKIQPAKLEDSAVYLCASSSSGDQVTGELFFGEGSRLTVL.

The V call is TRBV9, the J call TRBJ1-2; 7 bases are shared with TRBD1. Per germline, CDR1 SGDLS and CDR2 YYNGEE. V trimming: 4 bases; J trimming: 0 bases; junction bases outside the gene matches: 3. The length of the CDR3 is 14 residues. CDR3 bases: TGTGCCAGCAGCTTAGGACAGGCTAACTATGGCTACACCTTC. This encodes CASSLGQANYGYTF.

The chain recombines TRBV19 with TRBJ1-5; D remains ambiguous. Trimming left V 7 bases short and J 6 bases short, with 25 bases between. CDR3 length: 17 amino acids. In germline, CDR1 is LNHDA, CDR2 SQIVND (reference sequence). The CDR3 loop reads CASTLAHGKFSVQPQHF. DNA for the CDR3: TGTGCCAGTACCCTAGCCCACGGAAAGTTCTCCGTTCAGCCCCAGCATTTT. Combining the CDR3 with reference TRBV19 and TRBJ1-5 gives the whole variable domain DGGITQSPKYLFRKEGQNVTLSCEQNLNHDAMYWYRQDPGQGLRLIYYSQIVNDFQKGDIAEGYSVSREKKESFPLTVTSAQKNPTAFYLCASTLAHGKFSVQPQHFGDGTRLSIL.

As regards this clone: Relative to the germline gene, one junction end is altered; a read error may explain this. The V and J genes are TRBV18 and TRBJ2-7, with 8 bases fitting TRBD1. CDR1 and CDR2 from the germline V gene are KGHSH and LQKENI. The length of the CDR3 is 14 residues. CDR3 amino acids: CASSPGQVSYGQYF. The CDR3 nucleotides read TGTGCCAGCTCACCGGGACAGGTGTCCTACGGGCAGTACTTC.

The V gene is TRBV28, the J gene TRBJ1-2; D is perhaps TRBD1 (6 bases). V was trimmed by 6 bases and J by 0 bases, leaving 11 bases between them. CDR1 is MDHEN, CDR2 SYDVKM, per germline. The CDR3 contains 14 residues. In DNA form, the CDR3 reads TGTGCCAGCAGCACAGGGTTCCCTAACTATGGCTACACCTTC. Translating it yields CASSTGFPNYGYTF.

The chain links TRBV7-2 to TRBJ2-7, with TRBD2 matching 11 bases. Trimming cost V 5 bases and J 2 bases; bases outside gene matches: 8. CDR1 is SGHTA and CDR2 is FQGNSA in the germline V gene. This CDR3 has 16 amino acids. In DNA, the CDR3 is TGTGCCAGCAGCCCGCCGACTAGCGGGACCCCCTACGAGCAGTACTTC. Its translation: CASSPPTSGTPYEQYF.

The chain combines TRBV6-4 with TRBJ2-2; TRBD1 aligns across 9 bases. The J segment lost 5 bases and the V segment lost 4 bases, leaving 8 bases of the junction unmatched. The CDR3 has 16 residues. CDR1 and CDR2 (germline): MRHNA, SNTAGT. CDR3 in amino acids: CASSGSQGALTGELFF. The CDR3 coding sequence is TGTGCCAGCAGTGGCTCACAGGGGGCGCTGACCGGGGAGCTGTTTTTT.

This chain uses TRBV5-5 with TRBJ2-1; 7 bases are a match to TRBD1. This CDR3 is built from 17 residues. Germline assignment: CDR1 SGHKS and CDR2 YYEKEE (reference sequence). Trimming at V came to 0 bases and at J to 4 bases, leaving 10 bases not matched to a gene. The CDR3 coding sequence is TGTGCCAGCAGCTTGGGCTCCGGGACAGTGAGTTACAATGAGCAGTTCTTC. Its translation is CASSLGSGTVSYNEQFF.

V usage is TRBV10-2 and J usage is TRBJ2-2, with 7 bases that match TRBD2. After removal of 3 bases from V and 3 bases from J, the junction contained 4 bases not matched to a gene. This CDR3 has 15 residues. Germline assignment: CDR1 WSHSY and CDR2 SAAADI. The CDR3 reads CASSEGRVDTGELFF. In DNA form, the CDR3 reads TGCGCCAGCAGTGAAGGGAGGGTCGACACCGGGGAGCTGTTTTTT.